A single sample is the source of the 13 T cell receptor beta chains below, sequenced in a study of patients with pleural tuberculosis. TCRdb redid the calling of the reads with MiXCR, one entry per CDR3 protein. The table includes about 29,000 distinct CDR3 sequences, 18% detected once. Sequencing was done on a sample of peripheral blood. The receptors derive from a human donor with pleural tuberculosis.

With regard to this clonotype: Possible read error: a much larger clone is one base away. The chain couples TRBV20-1 to TRBJ2-7, with 13 bases fitting TRBD2. This CDR3 region has 15 residues. Germline lookup yields CDR1 DFQATT and CDR2 SNEGSKA (reference sequence). Here the CDR3 reads CSADGTSGDSYEQDF. The CDR3 DNA is TGCAGTGCAGATGGGACTAGCGGGGACTCCTACGAGCAGGACTTC.

This clonotype has ten or more counts. The chain joins TRBV18 to TRBJ2-4, with a tentative D call TRBD2 (5 bases). CDR1 and CDR2 (germline): KGHSH, LQKENI. Trimming took off 4 bases at V and 3 bases at J, with 13 bases between the two ends. The CDR3 covers 15 residues. CDR3 sequence (DNA): TGTGCCAGCTCACTCCTCCCGGGAAACAAAAACATTCAGTACTTC. This encodes CASSLLPGNKNIQYF.

This clonotype came up many times. The rearrangement uses TRBV12-3 or TRBV12-4 and TRBJ1-5; D unresolved. The ends were cut back, 4 bases at V and 9 bases at J, with 10 bases in the middle. The CDR3 consists of 12 residues. CDR3 in amino acids: CASSYQTGPQHF. CDR3 coding DNA: TGTGCCAGCAGTTACCAAACGGGGCCCCAGCATTTT.

The chain links TRBV7-9 to TRBJ2-7, with 11 nucleotides matching TRBD2. The CDR3 is 19 residues long. Germline lookup yields CDR1 SEHNR and CDR2 FQNEAQ (reference sequence). Trimming took 1 base from V and 6 from J; bases not matched to a gene: 17. Here the CDR3 reads CASSLDPGPLTSGRGEQYF. CDR3 in DNA: TGTGCCAGCAGCTTAGATCCGGGGCCCCTAACTAGCGGGAGAGGCGAGCAGTACTTC.

Turning to this clonotype: This may be a read error, as it is one base from a much larger clone. The chain carries TRBV29-1 and TRBJ1-2; D gene unclear. The CDR3 extends over 13 amino acids. V was shortened by 0 bases and J by 4 bases, with 9 bases between the two germline ends. CDR1 SQVTM and CDR2 ANQGSEA come from the germline V gene. The CDR3 bases are TGCAGCGTTGAAGATTGGGCCAGCTATGGCTACACCTTC. Its protein product is CSVEDWASYGYTF.

This clonotype was counted at least ten times. The chain uses TRBV10-2 and TRBJ2-1; D call uncertain. This CDR3 is 13 amino acids long. Germline V gives CDR1 WSHSY, CDR2 SAAADI. V was cut by 4 bases and J by 4 bases, with 8 bases left in between. Here the CDR3 reads CASSVGRYNEQFF. CDR3 DNA: TGCGCCAGCAGTGTCGGAAGGTACAATGAGCAGTTCTTC.

This clonotype was picked up many times. This sequence joins TRBV5-1 and TRBJ1-2, with TRBD1 identical over 11 bases. Germline lookup yields CDR1 SGHRS and CDR2 YFSETQ. V trimming: 4 bases; J trimming: 2 bases; junction bases outside the gene matches: 4. The CDR3 runs to 15 residues. The CDR3 DNA sequence: TGCGCCAGCAGCGGTGGACAGGGGGCCAACTATGGCTACACCTTC. Translated, it gives CASSGGQGANYGYTF. The whole variable domain, remainder taken from reference TRBV5-1 and TRBJ1-2, is KAGVTQTPRYLIKTRGQQVTLSCSPISGHRSVSWYQQTPGQGLQFLFEYFSETQRNKGNFPGRFSGRQFSNSRSEMNVSTLELGDSALYLCASSGGQGANYGYTFGSGTRLTVV.

Remarks on this clonotype: A single base separates this from a much larger clone, so it may be a read error. The chain has TRBV5-1 and TRBJ2-7; D call uncertain. The CDR3 consists of 13 residues. Germline V lookup: CDR1 SGHRS, CDR2 YFSETQ. The CDR3 DNA reads as TGCGCCAGCAGCATGAGGTATTCCTACAAGCAGTACTTC. Amino acid sequence: CASSMRYSYKQYF.

This clonotype was counted many times. The gene calls are TRBV5-1 and TRBJ2-7, with 13 bases matching TRBD2. CDR1 and CDR2 (germline): SGHRS, YFSETQ. CDR3 length: 16 amino acids. The junction had 1 base not matched to a gene; V was cut back by 0 bases and J by 1 base. CDR3 in DNA: TGCGCCAGCAGCTTGGGACTAGCGGGAGGTTCCTACGAGCAGTACTTC. Its translation is CASSLGLAGGSYEQYF.

This clonotype turned up a few times. A much bigger clone sits one base away, suggesting this may be a read error. The chain uses TRBV29-1 and TRBJ2-1; 8 nucleotides line up with TRBD2. V lost 0 bases, J lost 7 bases, and 8 bases stayed unmatched. Germline assignment: CDR1 SQVTM and CDR2 ANQGSEA. The CDR3 totals 15 residues. CDR3 loop: CSVEDGGGTRNEQFF. The CDR3 coding sequence is TGCAGCGTTGAAGACGGGGGGGGAACAAGAAATGAGCAGTTCTTC.

At least ten counts were recorded for this clonotype. The chain links TRBV20-1 to TRBJ1-1; 7 bases map to TRBD1. Germline assignment: CDR1 DFQATT and CDR2 SNEGSKA (reference sequence). The CDR3 is 11 residues long. Trimming cost V 6 bases and J 8 bases; bases outside gene matches: 6. The CDR3 nucleotides are TGCAGTGCCGGGACAGCGGTGGAAGCTTTCTTT. Encoded protein: CSAGTAVEAFF.

This clonotype has at least ten counts. V gene TRBV7-9 combines with J gene TRBJ1-2, with D uncertain. Deletions cut 5 bases from V and 5 bases from J, with 9 bases between. The CDR3 length is 12 residues. Germline CDR1 SEHNR, CDR2 FQNEAQ (reference sequence). CDR3 bases: TGTGCCAGCAGCCCCGAAGGGTATGGCTACACCTTC. This codes for CASSPEGYGYTF.

At least ten counts were recorded for this clonotype. This CDR3 is CASSVSGRMSETQYF. The CDR3 DNA is TGTGCCAGCAGCGTGTCAGGGAGAATGTCGGAGACCCAGTACTTC. V is TRBV9 and J is TRBJ2-5; either TRBD1 or TRBD2 may supply D (5 bases each). Germline V gene lookup returns CDR1 SGDLS and CDR2 YYNGEE. V was pared by 2 bases and J by 5 bases, with 16 bases between. This CDR3 is built from 15 residues.